The 18 T cell receptor beta chains below all came from one sample that was sequenced in a study of shared clonotypes between healthy human individuals. Repertoires were generated with immunoSEQ multiplex PCR, while TCRdb's copy carries only in-frame clones and drops some. In the table there are around 1.9 million clones, 80% to 95% of which are singletons. Terminally differentiated effector memory CD45RA+ cells were left out of the naive CD8 fraction, which was CD45RO-negative and positively selected for CCR7. Input material: naive CD8+ T cells from PBMCs. These receptors were collected from a man younger than 30 in good health. Some clones in this sample may be carry-over from other donors' samples.

The chain carries TRBV28 and TRBJ1-2; 7 bases are a match to TRBD1. CDR1 is MDHEN and CDR2 is SYDVKM in the germline V gene. The V segment lost 7 bases and the J segment 10 bases; nucleotides outside the gene matches: 12. The CDR3 length is 13 residues. In DNA, the CDR3 is TGTGCCAGCACTCGGGACAGCGACACGACCTACACCTTC. Its protein product is CASTRDSDTTYTF.

CDR3 residues: CASSEWGRDTQYF. The CDR3 region has the DNA TGTGCCAGCTCCGAATGGGGGCGGGATACGCAGTATTTT. This chain uses TRBV27 with TRBJ2-3; possible D gene TRBD1, 6 bases. CDR1 is MNHEY, CDR2 SMNVEV, per germline (reference sequence). The CDR3 is made up of 13 amino acids. V lost 8 bases, J lost 6 bases, and 15 bases lay in between.

The chain couples TRBV9 to TRBJ2-1; the D gene is possibly TRBD1 (5 bases). V was pared by 4 bases and J by 4 bases, with 12 bases between. This CDR3 comprises 14 residues. The germline CDR1 and CDR2 sequences are SGDLS and YYNGEE. CDR3 DNA: TGTGCCAGCAGCACAGTAGACAGTTACAATGAGCAGTTCTTC. Its protein product is CASSTVDSYNEQFF.

The J gene is TRBJ2-1, the V gene TRBV7-9; D gene unclear. Germline V gene data show CDR1 as SEHNR and CDR2 as FQNEAQ (reference sequence). V was pared by 4 bases and J by 1 base, with 14 bases between. The CDR3 extends over 16 amino acids. This CDR3 reads CASSSKLPQSYNEQFF. DNA for the CDR3: TGTGCCAGCAGCTCAAAACTGCCCCAGTCCTACAATGAGCAGTTCTTC. Looking up the rest from reference TRBV7-9 and TRBJ2-1 gives the full variable domain: DTGVSQNPRHKITKRGQNVTFRCDPISEHNRLYWYRQTLGQGPEFLTYFQNEAQLEKSRLLSDRFSAERPKGSFSTLEIQRTEQGDSAMYLCASSSKLPQSYNEQFFGPGTRLTVL.

This clone was detected once. This sequence joins TRBV7-8 and TRBJ2-3; no clear D gene. CDR1 and CDR2 (germline): SGHVS, FQNEAQ. V lost 1 base, J lost 0 bases, and 17 bases lay in between. The CDR3 covers 18 residues. The CDR3: CASSLEPTMEPSTDTQYF. CDR3 DNA: TGTGCCAGCAGCTTAGAGCCTACCATGGAACCTAGCACAGATACGCAGTATTTT.

The rearrangement links TRBV7-6 to TRBJ2-7; 14 nucleotides match TRBD2. V trimming: 4 bases; J trimming: 6 bases; junction bases outside the gene matches: 5. Germline CDR1 reads SGHVS; CDR2 reads FNYEAQ. This CDR3 has 15 residues. The CDR3 protein is CASSSRLAGGSEQYF. The CDR3 region has the DNA TGTGCCAGCAGCTCACGACTAGCGGGAGGGTCCGAGCAGTACTTC.

The chain recombines TRBV7-7 with TRBJ2-7, with TRBD2 matching over 12 bases. V trimming: 1 base; J trimming: 5 bases; junction bases outside the gene matches: 6. The CDR3 has 16 residues. Germline assignment: CDR1 SSHAT and CDR2 FNYEAQ (reference sequence). The CDR3 spells CASSLGLAGGIHEQYF. As DNA, the CDR3 is TGTGCCAGCAGCTTAGGCCTAGCGGGAGGGATACACGAGCAGTACTTC.

Details on this clone: The same CDR3 arises from other DNA sequences in this sample as well. This chain connects TRBV6-5 to TRBJ1-1; D unclear. The ends were cut back, 2 bases at V and 4 bases at J, with 8 bases in the middle. This CDR3 contains 13 residues. The germline gives CDR1 MNHEY, CDR2 SVGAGI. CDR3 sequence reads: CASSYPGSTEAFF. The CDR3 region has the DNA TGTGCCAGCAGTTACCCAGGTAGCACTGAAGCTTTCTTT.

The J gene is TRBJ1-2, the V gene TRBV5-6, with D unresolved. This CDR3 region has 14 residues. CDR1 is SGHDT and CDR2 is YYEEEE in the germline V gene. Trimming left V 0 bases short and J 0 bases short, with 6 bases between. The CDR3 region is CASSLVVSNYGYTF. The CDR3, as DNA: TGTGCCAGCAGCTTGGTGGTGTCTAACTATGGCTACACCTTC.

The chain recombines TRBV5-4 with TRBJ1-2, with TRBD1 matching 10 bases. Germline CDR1 SGHNT, CDR2 YYREEE (reference sequence). The CDR3 totals 14 residues. Trimming at V came to 4 bases and at J to 5 bases, leaving 5 bases not matched to a gene. The CDR3, as DNA: TGTGCCAGCAGCGGGGTGGGACAGGGGTATGGCTACACCTTC. It specifies CASSGVGQGYGYTF.

The rearrangement uses TRBV27 and TRBJ1-5; D possibly corresponds to TRBD1 (5 bases). This CDR3 region has 15 residues. V gave up 3 bases and J gave up 7 bases, with 16 bases separating them. The germline CDR1 and CDR2 sequences are MNHEY and SMNVEV (reference sequence). The CDR3 sequence is CASSFGATLGQPQHF. CDR3 DNA sequence: TGTGCCAGCAGTTTCGGGGCAACCCTGGGGCAGCCCCAGCATTTT.

This chain joins TRBV20-1 and TRBJ2-1; D is unresolved. Trimming took 0 bases from V and 13 from J, leaving 7 bases between them. The CDR3 has 10 amino acids. Germline CDR1 is DFQATT and CDR2 is SNEGSKA (reference sequence). The chain's CDR3 is CSARDEVQFF. The CDR3 coding sequence is TGCAGTGCTAGAGATGAGGTTCAGTTCTTC.

This chain connects TRBV6-1 to TRBJ1-1, with D unresolved. Germline loops: CDR1 MNHNS, CDR2 SASEGT. The CDR3 is 16 residues long. V was shortened by 1 base and J by 0 bases, with 12 bases between the two germline ends. The CDR3 is CASSEVGIVMNTEAFF. The CDR3 bases are TGTGCCAGCAGTGAAGTGGGAATAGTAATGAACACTGAAGCTTTCTTT.

This clone was seen once. The rearrangement links TRBV7-9 to TRBJ2-7; 11 positions agree with TRBD1. This CDR3 is 15 amino acids long. From germline, CDR1 is SEHNR and CDR2 FQNEAQ (reference sequence). V gave up 7 bases and J gave up 3 bases; unmatched junction bases: 8. The CDR3 region has the DNA TGTGCCAGCACAAGGGGGACAGGGGGATTCTACGAGCAGTACTTC. Encoded protein: CASTRGTGGFYEQYF.

The rearrangement links TRBV19 to TRBJ1-5; possibly TRBD1 for D (6 bases). CDR1 is LNHDA, CDR2 SQIVND, per germline (reference sequence). This CDR3 region has 15 residues. V lost 6 bases, J lost 3 bases, and 15 bases lay in between. CDR3 coding DNA: TGTGCCAGTAGAGTAGGGGGAAACCTCAATCAGCCCCAGCATTTT. It yields the protein CASRVGGNLNQPQHF.

V gene TRBV6-6 combines with J gene TRBJ2-1; 8 positions agree with TRBD2. V was clipped by 4 bases and J by 4 bases; unmatched bases: 6. This CDR3 spans 15 amino acids. CDR1 MNHNY and CDR2 SVGAGI come from the germline V gene (reference sequence). In DNA form, the CDR3 reads TGTGCCAGCAGTTCTCGGACTAGCAGATACAATGAGCAGTTCTTC. Amino acid sequence: CASSSRTSRYNEQFF.

The rearrangement uses TRBV6-6 and TRBJ1-2; TRBD1 agrees at 9 bases. The trim removed 5 bases at V and 6 bases at J, leaving 7 bases unmatched. CDR1 MNHNY and CDR2 SVGAGI come from the germline V gene (reference sequence). The CDR3 is 14 residues long. DNA of the CDR3: TGTGCCAGCAGTGAGACAGGGGGGCTTCATGGCTACACCTTC. Encoded protein: CASSETGGLHGYTF.

The chain combines TRBV28 with TRBJ2-1, with 8 bases that match TRBD2. The CDR3 is 15 residues long. J was trimmed by 4 bases and V by 6 bases; bases with no gene match: 8. Germline V gene sequence: CDR1 MDHEN, CDR2 SYDVKM. CDR3 amino acids: CASSPTSGYYNEQFF. For the CDR3, the DNA is TGTGCCAGCAGCCCCACTAGCGGCTATTACAATGAGCAGTTCTTC.